This TCR beta chain appears in the sequencing data of a study of cytomegalovirus exposure and HLA in healthy donors. On this clone: Its matching antigen is unknown.

Study outcomes and limitations: In an earlier analysis, about 87% or about 30%: the productive usage of most TCR beta V segments.

13 Jbeta primers and 60 Vbeta primers were used for the PCR. As originally analysed: Later, tens of millions of unique TCR beta chains were counted in an analysis, and some 9.9 million of them were shared. Data came from immunoSEQ multiplex PCR; TCRdb stores just in-frame clones and leaves some out. That table gives V, J and clone size, and the DNA gave D and trimming. In the table there are fewer than 70,000 clones, more than 60% of which are singletons. With 9 bases removed from V and 4 bases from J, the gap between germline ends came to 15 bases. The CDR3 sequence is 13 residues long. The V gene's germline CDR1 is LNHDA and CDR2 SQIVND (reference sequence).

The TCR comes from a male donor in good health and CMV-seropositive. Sequenced material: PBMCs. The chain has TRBV19 and TRBJ1-1; no firm D call. CDR3 protein: CASQNNRVTEAFF. In DNA form, the CDR3 reads TGTGCCAGCCAGAATAACCGGGTCACTGAAGCTTTCTTT. Looking up the rest from reference TRBV19 and TRBJ1-1 gives the full variable domain: DGGITQSPKYLFRKEGQNVTLSCEQNLNHDAMYWYRQDPGQGLRLIYYSQIVNDFQKGDIAEGYSVSREKKESFPLTVTSAQKNPTAFYLCASQNNRVTEAFFGQGTRLTVV.